This TCR beta chain came from a study of beta chain features in type 1 diabetes. Across the study: Age, gender and cell yields were similar between patients and healthy donors.

Whole-study results and caveats: A greater similarity of naive, central memory and Treg TCRB repertoires was seen among patients than among healthy donors. All four CD4+ subsets of Type 1 diabetes patients contained TCRB CDR3s that were moderately but significantly shorter.

On this clone: Its antigen remains unknown.

All of the isolated RNA was reverse transcribed, so expressed TCRB transcripts were sequenced. TCRdb keeps only in-frame clones here, not all; method: immunoSEQ multiplex PCR. Among 450,000 to 550,000 clones listed, approximately 30% were seen once. This CDR3 has 15 residues. V was shortened by 5 bases and J by 0 bases, with 8 bases between the two germline ends. The germline CDR1 and CDR2 sequences are SGHAT and FQNNGV. This clonotype originated in a man aged 18 to 30 in good health. The gene calls are TRBV11-2 and TRBJ2-6; no definite D call. The sequenced sample was naive CD4+ T cells from blood. DNA of the CDR3: TGTGCCAGCAGCCCGCCGAGCTCTGGGGCCAACGTCCTGACTTTC. Its protein is CASSPPSSGANVLTF.